This T cell receptor beta chain was recorded in a study of T-cell memory formation after mild COVID-19. The study, taken as a whole, reports: Pre-infection memory contained some responding clones, which suggested that cross-reactive memory had joined. Second-wave clones that peaked on day 37 lacked confirmed SARS-CoV-2 specificity. CD4+ contracting clones lay mainly in CM and EM, CD8+ ones in EMRA. Whereas later expanders leaned CD4+, clones contracting day 15 to 85 showed a balanced CD4/CD8 makeup.

The CDR3 covers 13 residues. Trimming cost V 8 bases and J 5 bases, with 15 bases left between them. TCRdb re-called the 5' RACE reads through MiXCR, storing one row per CDR3 protein. The sample has just under 150,000 distinct CDR3 sequences, 15% to 20% seen once; the top ten hold 2% to 2.5%. Remarks on this clonotype: Antigen unknown.

The sequencing sample was made of PBMCs or a T cell subset sorted from them (not recorded which). The chain combines TRBV12-3 or TRBV12-4 with TRBJ2-5, with a weak D call TRBD2 (6 bases). This receptor was obtained from an adult woman who had mild COVID-19 (a few samples of this study predate the infection). Cell type and time point are not known. Here the CDR3 DNA reads TGTGCCAGCTCGGCGGGGCGCGGCGAGACCCAGTACTTC. Amino acid sequence: CASSAGRGETQYF.